The entry below describes one T cell receptor beta chain. Its antigen is not known. Other DNA sequences from this sample encode an identical CDR3 as well. The data were obtained in a study of T cell responses to AZD1222 COVID-19 vaccine. Regarding the study as a whole: None of the repertoires were sampled until the peak T cell response had passed. The reported proportion of spike-specific TCRs targeting unmutated variant regions was nearly half. At baseline, just six or seven AZD1222 recipients tested seropositive. Most donors were white British and more were female, and clonal diversity was possibly underestimated.

TCRdb keeps only in-frame clones here, not all; method: immunoSEQ multiplex PCR. The data hold roughly 200,000 clones, with 94% observed a single time. Trimming took 0 bases from V and 2 from J, leaving 5 bases between them. Germline CDR1 is SGHRS and CDR2 is YFSETQ. CDR3 length equals 13 residues. The J gene is TRBJ1-2, the V gene TRBV5-1; D unresolved. The sequences come from peripheral blood, collected 28 days after the second dose of the MenACWY control vaccine. This TCR came from an adult who received the MenACWY meningococcal vaccine as a control. The CDR3 here is CASSLDGNYGYTF. CDR3 nucleotide sequence: TGCGCCAGCAGCTTGGACGGCAACTATGGCTACACCTTC.